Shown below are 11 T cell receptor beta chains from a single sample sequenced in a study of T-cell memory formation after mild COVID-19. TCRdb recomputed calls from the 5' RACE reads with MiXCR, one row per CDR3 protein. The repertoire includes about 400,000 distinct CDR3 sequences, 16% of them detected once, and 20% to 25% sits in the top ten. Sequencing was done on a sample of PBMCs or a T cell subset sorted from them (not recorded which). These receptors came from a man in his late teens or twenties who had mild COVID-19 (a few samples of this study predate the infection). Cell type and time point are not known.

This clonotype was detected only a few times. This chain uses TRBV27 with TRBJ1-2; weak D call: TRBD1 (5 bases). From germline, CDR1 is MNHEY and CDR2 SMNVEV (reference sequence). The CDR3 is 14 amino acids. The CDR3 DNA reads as TGTGCATCGAGGGGCTGGGGGACCAACTATGGCTACACCTTC. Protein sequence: CASRGWGTNYGYTF.

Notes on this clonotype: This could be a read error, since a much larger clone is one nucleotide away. The CDR3 region is CSATQREGDAYEQYF. In DNA form, the CDR3 reads TGCAGTGCTACACAGAGAGAGGGGGACGCCTACGAGCAGTACTTC. The gene calls are TRBV20-1 and TRBJ2-7; D may be TRBD1 (6 bases). V was clipped by 4 bases and J by 2 bases, with 18 bases between them. The CDR3 is 15 residues long. Germline assignment: CDR1 DFQATT and CDR2 SNEGSKA (reference sequence).

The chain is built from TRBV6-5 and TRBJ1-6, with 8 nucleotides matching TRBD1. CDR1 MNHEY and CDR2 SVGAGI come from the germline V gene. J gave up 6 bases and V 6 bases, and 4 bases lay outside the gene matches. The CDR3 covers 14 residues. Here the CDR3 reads CASSSGQVNSPLHF. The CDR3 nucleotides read TGTGCCAGCAGCTCGGGACAGGTTAATTCACCCCTCCACTTT.

CDR3 sequence reads: CASSGGEAFF. The CDR3 DNA sequence: TGTGCCAGCAGTGGGGGTGAAGCTTTCTTT. The chain joins TRBV12-3 or TRBV12-4 to TRBJ1-1, with D perhaps matching TRBD1 (5 bases). Trimming took 5 bases from V and 7 from J, leaving 5 bases between them. CDR3 size: 10 residues.

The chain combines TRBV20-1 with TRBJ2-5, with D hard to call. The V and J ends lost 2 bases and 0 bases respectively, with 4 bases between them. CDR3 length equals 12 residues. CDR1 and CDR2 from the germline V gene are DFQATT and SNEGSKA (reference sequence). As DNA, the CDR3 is TGCAGTGCTAGAAGGCACCAAGAGACCCAGTACTTC. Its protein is CSARRHQETQYF.

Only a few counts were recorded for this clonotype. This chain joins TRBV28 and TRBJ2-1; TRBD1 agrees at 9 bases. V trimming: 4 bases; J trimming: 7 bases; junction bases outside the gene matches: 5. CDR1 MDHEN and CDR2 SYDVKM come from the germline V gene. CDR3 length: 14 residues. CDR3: CASSSGQGGNEQFF. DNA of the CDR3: TGTGCCAGCAGTTCGGGACAGGGAGGAAATGAGCAGTTCTTC.

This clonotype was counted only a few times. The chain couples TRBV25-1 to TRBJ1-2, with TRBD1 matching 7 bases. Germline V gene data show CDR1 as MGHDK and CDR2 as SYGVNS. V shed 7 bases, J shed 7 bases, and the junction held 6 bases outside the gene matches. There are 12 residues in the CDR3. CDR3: CASNRGWGGYTF. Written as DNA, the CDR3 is TGTGCCAGCAACAGGGGCTGGGGTGGCTACACCTTC.

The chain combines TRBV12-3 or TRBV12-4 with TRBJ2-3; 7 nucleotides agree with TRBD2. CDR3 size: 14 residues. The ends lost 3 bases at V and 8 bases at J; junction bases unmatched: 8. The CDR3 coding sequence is TGTGCCAGCAGTTTCAGGCTAGCGGCGGGTACGCAGTATTTT. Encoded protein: CASSFRLAAGTQYF.

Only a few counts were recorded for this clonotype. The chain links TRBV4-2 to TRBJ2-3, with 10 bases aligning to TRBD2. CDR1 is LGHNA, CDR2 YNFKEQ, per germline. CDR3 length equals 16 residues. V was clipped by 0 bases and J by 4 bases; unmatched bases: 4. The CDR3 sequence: CASSQDQRGGPDTQYF. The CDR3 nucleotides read TGTGCCAGCAGCCAAGATCAGCGGGGGGGCCCAGATACGCAGTATTTT.

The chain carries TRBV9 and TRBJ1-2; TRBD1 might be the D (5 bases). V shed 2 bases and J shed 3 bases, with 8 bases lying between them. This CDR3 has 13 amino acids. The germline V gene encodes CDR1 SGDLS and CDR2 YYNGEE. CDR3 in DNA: TGTGCCAGCAGCGTTGAACAGGACTATGGCTACACCTTC. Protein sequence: CASSVEQDYGYTF.

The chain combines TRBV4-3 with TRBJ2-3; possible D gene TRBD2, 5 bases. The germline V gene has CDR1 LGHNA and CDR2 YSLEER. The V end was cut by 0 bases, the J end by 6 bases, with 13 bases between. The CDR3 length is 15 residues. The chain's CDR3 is CASSQDLGLADTQYF. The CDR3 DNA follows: TGCGCCAGCAGCCAAGACCTTGGCTTAGCGGATACGCAGTATTTT.